This entry lists 18 T cell receptor beta chains sequenced from one sample in a study of blood T cell repertoires in COVID-19. Produced via immunoSEQ multiplex PCR; TCRdb's table is partial and in-frame only. Of approximately 37,000 clones listed, around nine tenths were seen once; the top ten hold about 9.8%. Sequencing was done on a sample of peripheral blood. Receptors originate from a human donor in a cohort sampled during active COVID-19.

V is TRBV4-2 and J is TRBJ1-4, with D hard to call. Germline assignment: CDR1 LGHNA and CDR2 YNFKEQ. Trimming pared 0 bases from V and 8 bases from J, leaving 10 bases between. This CDR3 spans 14 amino acids. The CDR3 protein is CASSQEQAREKLFF. The CDR3 region has the DNA TGTGCCAGCAGCCAAGAGCAGGCTCGAGAAAAACTGTTTTTT.

The chain links TRBV6-5 to TRBJ2-5; D possibly corresponds to TRBD2 (6 bases). The CDR3 runs to 13 residues. Trimming left V 8 bases short and J 1 base short, with 11 bases between. The germline V gene encodes CDR1 MNHEY and CDR2 SVGAGI. The CDR3 loop reads CASSSGLQETQYF. The CDR3 DNA sequence: TGTGCCAGCTCAAGCGGGCTCCAAGAGACCCAGTACTTC.

The chain employs TRBV4-2 and TRBJ2-1, with a tentative D call TRBD1 (6 bases). This CDR3 comprises 15 residues. Germline V gene sequence: CDR1 LGHNA, CDR2 YNFKEQ. Trimming left V 8 bases short and J 1 base short, with 15 bases between. DNA of the CDR3: TGTGCCAGCGGCCGGGACAAGATGTCCTACAATGAGCAGTTCTTC. As protein: CASGRDKMSYNEQFF.

The chain has TRBV11-1 and TRBJ1-1; D not resolved. Germline lookup yields CDR1 SGHAT and CDR2 FQDESV (reference sequence). Trimming pared 5 bases from V and 4 bases from J, leaving 17 bases between. CDR3 length: 15 residues. CDR3 DNA: TGTGCCAGCAGCGACCGAGCCCAGGCCGTCACTGAAGCTTTCTTT. Translation gives CASSDRAQAVTEAFF.

This clone was recorded only once. The chain combines TRBV11-2 with TRBJ2-3; 7 bases fit TRBD2. Germline V lookup: CDR1 SGHAT, CDR2 FQNNGV. The CDR3 totals 16 residues. After removal of 5 bases from V and 0 bases from J, the junction contained 8 bases not matched to a gene. The CDR3 loop is CASSPGLVSSTDTQYF. The CDR3 DNA reads TGTGCCAGCAGCCCTGGACTAGTCTCTAGCACAGATACGCAGTATTTT.

The chain employs TRBV19 and TRBJ2-1; 10 bases are a match to TRBD2. The length of the CDR3 is 17 residues. The germline V gene encodes CDR1 LNHDA and CDR2 SQIVND (reference sequence). Trimming cost V 3 bases and J 2 bases; bases outside gene matches: 7. The chain's CDR3 is CASSISSSGSTYNEQFF. CDR3 DNA sequence: TGTGCCAGTAGTATTTCTTCTAGCGGGAGTACCTACAATGAGCAGTTCTTC.

V usage is TRBV5-1 and J usage is TRBJ2-3; D is possibly TRBD1 (6 bases). Germline assignment: CDR1 SGHRS and CDR2 YFSETQ. The V end was cut by 2 bases, the J end by 2 bases, with 9 bases between. The CDR3 is 14 residues long. CDR3 region: CASSFDRTTDTQYF. In DNA form, the CDR3 reads TGCGCCAGCAGCTTTGACAGGACCACAGATACGCAGTATTTT.

This clone was found once. CDR3 residues: CASSLGVSFVAEAFF. Written as DNA, the CDR3 is TGCGCCAGCAGCTTGGGAGTGTCCTTTGTGGCTGAAGCTTTCTTT. The chain uses TRBV5-1 and TRBJ1-1; D gene uncertain. V was cut by 0 bases and J by 6 bases, with 15 bases left in between. CDR1 SGHRS and CDR2 YFSETQ come from the germline V gene. The CDR3 is 15 amino acids.

The sample holds a few counts of this clone. The genes are TRBV29-1 and TRBJ2-3; TRBD1 might be the D (6 bases). Trimming pared 4 bases from V and 3 bases from J, leaving 14 bases between. The CDR3 covers 14 residues. The germline V gene encodes CDR1 SQVTM and CDR2 ANQGSEA. The CDR3 spells CSVGGQLLTDTQYF. The DNA for the CDR3 is TGCAGCGTTGGGGGACAATTACTGACAGATACGCAGTATTTT.

CDR3 DNA sequence: TGTGCCAGCAGTAAGAGGTCCTACGAGCAGTACTTC. Its protein product is CASSKRSYEQYF. This rearrangement joins TRBV28 to TRBJ2-7; D call uncertain. Per germline, CDR1 MDHEN and CDR2 SYDVKM. V dropped 5 bases and J dropped 1 base, with 6 bases sitting between them. CDR3 length: 12 residues. The full variable domain, with the rest looked up from reference TRBV28 and TRBJ2-7, is DVKVTQSSRYLVKRTGEKVFLECVQDMDHENMFWYRQDPGLGLRLIYFSYDVKMKEKGDIPEGYSVSREKKERFSLILESASTNQTSMYLCASSKRSYEQYFGPGTRLTVT.

This rearrangement joins TRBV27 to TRBJ2-1; 11 bases map to TRBD2. This CDR3 is 16 amino acids long. Germline assignment: CDR1 MNHEY and CDR2 SMNVEV (reference sequence). V lost 0 bases to trimming and J lost 7 bases; unmatched junction nucleotides: 5. DNA of the CDR3: TGTGCCAGCAGTTTATCCGTAGCGGGAGGGGAAAATGAGCAGTTCTTC. This gives the protein CASSLSVAGGENEQFF.

The chain carries TRBV5-1 and TRBJ2-5; a weak D match, TRBD1 (5 bases). The CDR3 has 15 amino acids. V gave up 0 bases and J gave up 2 bases, with 11 bases separating them. Germline CDR1 and CDR2: SGHRS and YFSETQ. This CDR3 is CASSLGAGWQETQYF. The CDR3 DNA reads TGCGCCAGCAGCTTGGGAGCAGGGTGGCAAGAGACCCAGTACTTC.

With regard to this clone: The sample holds other DNA sequences that translate to the same CDR3. The chain couples TRBV5-6 to TRBJ2-1; 7 nucleotides line up with TRBD1. This CDR3 comprises 13 residues. The germline gives CDR1 SGHDT, CDR2 YYEEEE. Germline trimming cut 1 base from V and 6 bases from J; bases unmatched to any gene: 1. CDR3 in DNA: TGTGCCAGCAGCTTGAACAGGGGCAATGAGCAGTTCTTC. Its translation is CASSLNRGNEQFF. The full variable domain, rest sourced from reference TRBV5-6 and TRBJ2-1, is DAGVTQSPTHLIKTRGQQVTLRCSPKSGHDTVSWYQQALGQGPQFIFQYYEEEERQRGNFPDRFSGHQFPNYSSELNVNALLLGDSALYLCASSLNRGNEQFFGPGTRLTVL.

The chain is built from TRBV30 and TRBJ1-5, with D uncertain. Germline lookup yields CDR1 GTSNPN and CDR2 SVGIG (reference sequence). This CDR3 spans 15 amino acids. Between the trimmed V and J ends, which lost 0 bases and 0 bases, there was a span of 9 bases. CDR3 residues: CAWSVRRNSNQPQHF. For the CDR3, the DNA is TGTGCCTGGAGTGTACGCAGGAATAGCAATCAGCCCCAGCATTTT.

In this sample, this clone turned up a few times. V is TRBV7-2 and J is TRBJ1-1; maybe TRBD1 (5 bases). The germline gives CDR1 SGHTA, CDR2 FQGNSA. The CDR3 extends over 14 amino acids. Trimming removed 5 bases at V and 3 bases at J, with 13 bases between. The CDR3, as DNA: TGTGCCAGCAGCCAAACTACAGGTTACACTGAAGCTTTCTTT. As protein: CASSQTTGYTEAFF.

This clone appeared once. The gene calls are TRBV7-2 and TRBJ1-2; perhaps TRBD1 as D (5 bases). Germline V gives CDR1 SGHTA, CDR2 FQGNSA. This CDR3 is built from 15 residues. V lost 1 base and J 6 bases, leaving 15 bases between the germline ends. The CDR3 DNA reads as TGTGCCAGCAGCTTAGTGGGGCCCGAGGTCGATGGCTACACCTTC. Its protein is CASSLVGPEVDGYTF.

The CDR3 loop is CASSIERAGNEQFF. The CDR3, as DNA: TGTGCCAGTAGTATCGAGAGGGCTGGCAATGAGCAGTTCTTC. The genes are TRBV19 and TRBJ2-1, with D tentatively TRBD2 (5 bases). This CDR3 is built from 14 residues. V lost 3 bases and J 6 bases, leaving 12 bases between the germline ends. Germline-derived CDR1 and CDR2 are LNHDA and SQIVND (reference sequence).

This clone came up once. The V and J genes are TRBV7-2 and TRBJ2-5; D perhaps matches TRBD1 (6 bases). This CDR3 spans 14 amino acids. Trimming left V 6 bases short and J 4 bases short, with 15 bases between. Germline values: CDR1 SGHTA, CDR2 FQGNSA. The CDR3 here is CASRQLGAGETQYF. The DNA of the CDR3 is TGTGCCAGCAGACAACTGGGGGCCGGAGAGACCCAGTACTTC.